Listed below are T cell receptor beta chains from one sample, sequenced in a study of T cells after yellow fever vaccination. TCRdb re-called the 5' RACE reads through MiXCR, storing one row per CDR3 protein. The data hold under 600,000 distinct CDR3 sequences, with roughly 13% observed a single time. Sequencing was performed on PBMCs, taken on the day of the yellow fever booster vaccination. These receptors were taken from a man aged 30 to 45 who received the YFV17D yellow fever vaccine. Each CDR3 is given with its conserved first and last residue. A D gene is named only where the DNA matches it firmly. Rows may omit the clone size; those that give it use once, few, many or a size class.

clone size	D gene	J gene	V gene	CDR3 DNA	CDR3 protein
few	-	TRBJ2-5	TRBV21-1	TGTGCCAGCAGATGTAAGCGGACCCAAGAGACCCAGTACTTC	CASRCKRTQETQYF
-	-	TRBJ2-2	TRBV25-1	TGTGCCAGCAGTGAATATAATAGCAAAGGCGGGGAGCTGTTTTTT	CASSEYNSKGGELFF
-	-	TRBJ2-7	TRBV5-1	TGCGCCAGCAGCTTGGCCAGGGATTTCTACGAGCAGTACTTC	CASSLARDFYEQYF
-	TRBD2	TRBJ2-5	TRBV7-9	TGTGCCAGCAGCCCTCCGGGACTAGCGGGGCAAGAGACCCAGTACTTC	CASSPPGLAGQETQYF
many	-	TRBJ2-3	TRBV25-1	TGTGCCAGCAGTCATGGGGGTAGCACAGATACGCAGTATTTT	CASSHGGSTDTQYF
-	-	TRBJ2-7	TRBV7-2	TGTGCCAGCAGCTTAGCGTCGGGGGCCCTAGGCGAGCAGTACTTC	CASSLASGALGEQYF
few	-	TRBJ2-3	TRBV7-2	TGTGCCTGGGGACCTCGGGGTACGCAGTATTTT	CAWGPRGTQYF
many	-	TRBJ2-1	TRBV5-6	TGTGCCAGCAGCTTGCGGTGGGATGAGCAGTTCTTC	CASSLRWDEQFF
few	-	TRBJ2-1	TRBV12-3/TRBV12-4	TGTGCCAGCAGTTTCGGGCTGGGGGGCGAGAGCCACAATGAGCAGTTCTTC	CASSFGLGGESHNEQFF
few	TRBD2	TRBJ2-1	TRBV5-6	TGTGCCAGCAGACAACGGACTAGCGGGAGAGTTGGAAAGAATGAGCAGTTCTTC	CASRQRTSGRVGKNEQFF
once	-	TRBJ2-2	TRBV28	TGTGCCAGCGATCCGCAAAACACCGGGGAGCTGTTTTTT	CASDPQNTGELFF
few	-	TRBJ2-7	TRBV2	TGTGCCAGCATAGGACAAGCCTACGAGCAGTACTTC	CASIGQAYEQYF
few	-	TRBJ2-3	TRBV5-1	TGCGCCAGCAGCTTCGAGGAAGCAGATACGCAGTATTTT	CASSFEEADTQYF
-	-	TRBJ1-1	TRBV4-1	TGCGCCAGCAGCCACGATCAACAGACAGTTGAAGCTTTCTTT	CASSHDQQTVEAFF
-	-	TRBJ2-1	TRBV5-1	TGCGCCAGCAGCTTGGACGACAGAAGGCAGTTCTTC	CASSLDDRRQFF
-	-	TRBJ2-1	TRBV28	TGTGCCAGCAGGATACAGGGCGCAGGTTCAAATGAGCAGTTCTTC	CASRIQGAGSNEQFF
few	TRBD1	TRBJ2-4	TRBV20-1	TGCAGTGCTAGTCCAGGACAGGGTGGGGTCGTCAAAAACATTCAGTACTTC	CSASPGQGGVVKNIQYF
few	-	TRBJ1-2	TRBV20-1	TGCAGTGCTAGAGCTCTGGACGGAGATAACTATGGCTACACCTTC	CSARALDGDNYGYTF
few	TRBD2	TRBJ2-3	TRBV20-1	TGCAGTGCTAAAGGGAGGCTAGCGGATAACACAGATACGCAGTATTTT	CSAKGRLADNTDTQYF
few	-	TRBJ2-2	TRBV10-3	TGTGCCGCAAAGGGGGAGTATGACACCGGGGAGCTGTTTTTT	CAAKGEYDTGELFF
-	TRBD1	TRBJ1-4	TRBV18	TGTGCCAGCTCACCACAGACAGGGGGCGCCGATGAAAAACTGTTTTTT	CASSPQTGGADEKLFF
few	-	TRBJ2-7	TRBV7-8	TGTGCCAGCAGCTTAACCACAGGGGCGGGAACCTACGAGCAGTACTTC	CASSLTTGAGTYEQYF
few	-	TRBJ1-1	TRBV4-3	TGCGCCAGCAGTTCCTCCCAAGATTGGGAGGAAGCTTTCTTT	CASSSSQDWEEAFF
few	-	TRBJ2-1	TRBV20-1	TGCAGTGCTAGAGATCCGGACCGGCACAATGAGCAGTTCTTC	CSARDPDRHNEQFF
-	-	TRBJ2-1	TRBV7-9	TGTGCCAGTCCCCGGGACCTCGGCTACAATGAGCAGTTCTTC	CASPRDLGYNEQFF
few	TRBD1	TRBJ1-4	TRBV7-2	TGTGCCAGCAGACGACAGGGAGGAGGGGAAAAACTGTTTTTT	CASRRQGGGEKLFF
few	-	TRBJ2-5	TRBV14	TGTGCCAGCAGCCCAGATAAGAAAGAGACCCAGTACTTC	CASSPDKKETQYF
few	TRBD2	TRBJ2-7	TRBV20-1	TGCAGTGCTAGAATACATAGCGGGAGCTCCTACGAGCAGTACTTC	CSARIHSGSSYEQYF
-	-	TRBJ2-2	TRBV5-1	TGCGCCAGCAGCTTGGAACCGGGGCCGAACACCGGGGAGCTGTTTTTT	CASSLEPGPNTGELFF
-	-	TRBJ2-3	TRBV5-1	TGCGCCAGCAAAGACGTGGAGAATACGCAGTATTTT	CASKDVENTQYF
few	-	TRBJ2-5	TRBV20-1	TGCAGTGCTAGATCCAGCCCTCAGGGCGAGACCCAGTACTTC	CSARSSPQGETQYF
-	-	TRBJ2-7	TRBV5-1	TGCGCCAGCAGCATGAACCGAGCCTACGAGCAGTACTTC	CASSMNRAYEQYF
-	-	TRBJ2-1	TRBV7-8	TGTGCCAGCAGCTCAGCCAAAGATAGGAATGAGCAGTTCTTC	CASSSAKDRNEQFF
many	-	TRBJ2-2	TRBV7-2	TGTGCCAGCAGTCTCCAGGGGAGAGCTATCGGGGAGCTGTTTTTT	CASSLQGRAIGELFF
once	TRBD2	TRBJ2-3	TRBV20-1	TGCAGTGCTACGGGAGGGCAGACAGATACGCAGTATTTT	CSATGGQTDTQYF
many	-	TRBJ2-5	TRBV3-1	TGTGCCAGCAGCCAATATGGCGATCAAGAGACCCAGTACTTC	CASSQYGDQETQYF
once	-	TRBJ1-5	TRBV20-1	TGCAGTGCTAGAGAGTTCGGGGGCAATCAGCCCCAGCATTTT	CSAREFGGNQPQHF
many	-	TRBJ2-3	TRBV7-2	TGTGCCAGCAGCTTAGCCCCCCTCCGACAGGATTCTAGCACAGATACGCAGTATTTT	CASSLAPLRQDSSTDTQYF
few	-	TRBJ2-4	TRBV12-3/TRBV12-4	TGTGCCAGCAGTCAAACGACAGGAACGAGAATAGCCAAAAACATTCAGTACTTC	CASSQTTGTRIAKNIQYF
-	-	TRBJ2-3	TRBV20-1	TGCAGTGCTTCTCCCTTGACAAAAGGGACAGATACGCAGTATTTT	CSASPLTKGTDTQYF
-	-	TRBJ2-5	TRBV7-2	TGTGCCAGCAGCTTTCACGCGAGGGAGACCCAGTACTTC	CASSFHARETQYF
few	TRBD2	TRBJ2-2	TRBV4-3	TGCGCCAGCAGCCAAGATCCGGCGGGAGGGGCCACCGGGGAGCTGTTTTTT	CASSQDPAGGATGELFF
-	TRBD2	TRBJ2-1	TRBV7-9	TGTGCCAGCAGCTTTTCGGGGGGGACCGTGGAGCAGTTCTTC	CASSFSGGTVEQFF
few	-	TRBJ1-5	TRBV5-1	TGCGCCAGCAGCTTGGAGGGATGGAGCAATCAGCCCCAGCATTTT	CASSLEGWSNQPQHF
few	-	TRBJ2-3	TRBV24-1	TGTGCCACCAGTGATTCCGGCCGTGGAGATACGCAGTATTTT	CATSDSGRGDTQYF
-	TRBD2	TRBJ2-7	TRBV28	TGTGCCAGCAGTTGGTTTGGCGGGAGGGGCTCCTACGAGCAGTACTTC	CASSWFGGRGSYEQYF
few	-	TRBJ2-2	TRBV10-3	TGTGCCATCAGGGACCCTGTTCCCGGGGAGCTGTTTTTT	CAIRDPVPGELFF
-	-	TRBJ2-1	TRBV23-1	TGCGCCAGCAGTCGGGTAGAACGAACGTACAATGAGCAGTTCTTC	CASSRVERTYNEQFF
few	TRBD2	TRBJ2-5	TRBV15	TGTGCCACCAGCAGTTTCTACCGAGCTAGCGGAAAAAAAGAGACCCAGTACTTC	CATSSFYRASGKKETQYF
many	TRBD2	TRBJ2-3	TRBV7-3	TGTGCCAGCAGCCCTGGGACTATTGGCACAGATACGCAGTATTTT	CASSPGTIGTDTQYF
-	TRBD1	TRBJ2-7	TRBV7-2	TGTGCCAGCATTCCCGGGACAGGGTATGGGGAGCAGTACTTC	CASIPGTGYGEQYF
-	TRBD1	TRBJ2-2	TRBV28	TGTGCCAGCAGGACACAGGGGGCGATGAACACCGGGGAGCTGTTTTTT	CASRTQGAMNTGELFF
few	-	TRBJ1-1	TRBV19	TGTGCCAGTAGTATTTGGGGGTTGAACACTGAAGCTTTCTTT	CASSIWGLNTEAFF
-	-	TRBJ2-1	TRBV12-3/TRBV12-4	TGTGCCAGCAGTTTTTGGGAGCCCGACACTGAGCAGTTCTTC	CASSFWEPDTEQFF
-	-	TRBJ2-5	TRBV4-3	TGCGCCAGCAGCCTCAAAACGCGGGAGACCCAGTACTTC	CASSLKTRETQYF
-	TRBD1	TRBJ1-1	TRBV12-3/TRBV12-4	TGTGCCAGCAGTTTAGGACAGGGGGAGAACACTGAAGCTTTCTTT	CASSLGQGENTEAFF
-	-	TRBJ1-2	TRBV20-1	TGCAGTGCTCGCGGCACGGACAGTTCTAACTATGGCTACACCTTC	CSARGTDSSNYGYTF
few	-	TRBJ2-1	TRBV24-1	TGTGCCACCAGTGATTCGACGGGACAAACCTCGAACAATGAGCAGTTCTTC	CATSDSTGQTSNNEQFF
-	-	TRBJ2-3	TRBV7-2	TGTGCCAGCAGCTTTTCATCCGGGAGATCAGATACGCAGTATTTT	CASSFSSGRSDTQYF